Sequencing of this T cell receptor (beta chain) was carried out in a study of human T cells and chemical hapten exposure. Study overall: Patients, chiefly female, had alopecia areata, totalis or universalis.

The time point was: patch test 3, about 24 weeks after DPC sensitization. Treatment meaning: therapeutic diphenylcyclopropenone sensitization with weekly scalp DPC. At least ten counts were recorded for this clonotype. TCRdb analysed the RACE reads with MiXCR anew, one entry per CDR3 protein. The sample has about 52,000 distinct CDR3 sequences, roughly 9.5% seen once. CDR3 length: 16 amino acids. CDR1 is SNHLY and CDR2 is FYNNEI in the germline V gene. Trimming shortened V by 6 bases and J by 5 bases, and 20 bases separated the two germline ends. The input for sequencing was whole blood, taken in connection with sensitization to the hapten diphenylcyclopropenone (DPC). The V call is TRBV2, the J call TRBJ1-5; D unclear. This clonotype originated in a woman in her thirties or forties with alopecia areata. Some clones in this sample may be carry-over from other donors' samples. CDR3 coding DNA: TGTGCCAGCAGATCCACCGGGATTTTTGTGGATCAGCCCCAGCATTTT. Its protein is CASRSTGIFVDQPQHF.